The source of this TCR beta chain is a study of beta chain features in type 1 diabetes. Findings and caveats of the study: Possible PCR preference for shorter templates applied equally to patients and controls. Whether HLA type affects TCRB rearrangement stayed undetermined in the present work.

The CDR3 contains 12 residues. V lost 4 bases to trimming and J lost 2 bases, with 9 bases between them. Germline loops: CDR1 SQVTM, CDR2 ANQGSEA. CD4+ cells of the naive, central memory, regulatory and stem cell-like memory types were sorted via CD45RO/CCR7/CD25/CD127/CD95/CD27. The isolated RNA, all of it, was reverse transcribed, so expressed TCRB transcripts were what got sequenced. Here immunoSEQ multiplex PCR was the method, and the copy in TCRdb shows in-frame clones only, minus some. The sample includes about 470,000 clones, 25% to 35% of them seen just once. This clone occurred a few times. The antigen is unknown.

The chain recombines TRBV29-1 with TRBJ2-7; D is perhaps TRBD1 (6 bases). The sequence derives from a man younger than 35 in good health. Sequencing was carried out using naive CD4+ T cells from blood. Here the CDR3 DNA reads TGCAGCGTTGTTCAGGGGCCCTACGAGCAGTACTTC. Amino acid sequence: CSVVQGPYEQYF.